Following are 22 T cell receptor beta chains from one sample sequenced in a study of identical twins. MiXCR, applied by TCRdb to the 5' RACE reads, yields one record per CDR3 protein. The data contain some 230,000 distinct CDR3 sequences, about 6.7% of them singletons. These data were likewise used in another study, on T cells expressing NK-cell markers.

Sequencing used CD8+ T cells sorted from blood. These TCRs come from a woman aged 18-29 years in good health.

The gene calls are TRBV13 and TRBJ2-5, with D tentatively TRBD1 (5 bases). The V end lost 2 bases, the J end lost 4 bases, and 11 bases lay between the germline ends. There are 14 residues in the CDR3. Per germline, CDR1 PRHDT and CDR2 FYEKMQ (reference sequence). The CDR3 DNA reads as TGTGCCAGCAGCTTACGGGCCAGGGCAGAGACCCAGTACTTC. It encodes CASSLRARAETQYF.

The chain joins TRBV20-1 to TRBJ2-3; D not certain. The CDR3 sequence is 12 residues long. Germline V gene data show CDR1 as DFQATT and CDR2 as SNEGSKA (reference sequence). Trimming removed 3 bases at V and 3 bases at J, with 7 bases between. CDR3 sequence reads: CSASEWTDTQYF. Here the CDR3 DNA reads TGCAGTGCTAGCGAGTGGACAGATACGCAGTATTTT.

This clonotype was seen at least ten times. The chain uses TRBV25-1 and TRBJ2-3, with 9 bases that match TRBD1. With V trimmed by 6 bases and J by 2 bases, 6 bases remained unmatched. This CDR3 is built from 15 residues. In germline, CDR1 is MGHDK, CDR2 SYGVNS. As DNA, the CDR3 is TGTGCCAGCAGCACCGGGGACAGGGCCACAGATACGCAGTATTTT. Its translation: CASSTGDRATDTQYF.

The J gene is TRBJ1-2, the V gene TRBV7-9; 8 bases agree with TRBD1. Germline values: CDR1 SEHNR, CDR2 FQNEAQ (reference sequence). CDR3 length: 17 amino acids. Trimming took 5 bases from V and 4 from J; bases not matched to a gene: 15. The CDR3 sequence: CASSPRGQVPGSYGYTF. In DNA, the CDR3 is TGTGCCAGCAGCCCGCGGGGACAGGTGCCAGGGAGCTATGGCTACACCTTC. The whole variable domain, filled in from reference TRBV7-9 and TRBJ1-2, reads DTGVSQNPRHKITKRGQNVTFRCDPISEHNRLYWYRQTLGQGPEFLTYFQNEAQLEKSRLLSDRFSAERPKGSFSTLEIQRTEQGDSAMYLCASSPRGQVPGSYGYTFGSGTRLTVV.

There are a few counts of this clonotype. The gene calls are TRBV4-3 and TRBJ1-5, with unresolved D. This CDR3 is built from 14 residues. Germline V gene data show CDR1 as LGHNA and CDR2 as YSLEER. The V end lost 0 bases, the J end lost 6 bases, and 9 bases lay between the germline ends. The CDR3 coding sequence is TGCGCCAGCAGCCAAGATACCGGGATTCAGCCCCAGCATTTT. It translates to CASSQDTGIQPQHF.

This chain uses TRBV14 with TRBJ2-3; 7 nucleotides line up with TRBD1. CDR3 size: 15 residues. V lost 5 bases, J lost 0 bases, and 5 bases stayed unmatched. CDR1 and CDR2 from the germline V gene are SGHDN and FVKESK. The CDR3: CASSSGQSSTDTQYF. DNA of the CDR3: TGTGCCAGCAGCTCGGGACAGTCTAGCACAGATACGCAGTATTTT.

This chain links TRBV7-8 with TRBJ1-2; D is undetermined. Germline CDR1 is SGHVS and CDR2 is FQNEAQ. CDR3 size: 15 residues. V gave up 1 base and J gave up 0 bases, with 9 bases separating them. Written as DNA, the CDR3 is TGTGCCAGCAGCTTAGTTGGACCCACTAACTATGGCTACACCTTC. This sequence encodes CASSLVGPTNYGYTF.

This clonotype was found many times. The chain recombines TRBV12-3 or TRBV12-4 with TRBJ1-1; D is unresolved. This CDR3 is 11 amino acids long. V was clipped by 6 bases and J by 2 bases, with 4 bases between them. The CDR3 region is CASSQNTEAFF. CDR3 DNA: TGTGCCAGCAGCCAAAACACTGAAGCTTTCTTT.

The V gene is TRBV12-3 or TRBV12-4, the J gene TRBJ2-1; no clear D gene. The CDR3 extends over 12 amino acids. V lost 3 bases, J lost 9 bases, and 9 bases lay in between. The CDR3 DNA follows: TGTGCCAGCAGTTTTGGAATTGGTGAGCAGTTCTTC. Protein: CASSFGIGEQFF.

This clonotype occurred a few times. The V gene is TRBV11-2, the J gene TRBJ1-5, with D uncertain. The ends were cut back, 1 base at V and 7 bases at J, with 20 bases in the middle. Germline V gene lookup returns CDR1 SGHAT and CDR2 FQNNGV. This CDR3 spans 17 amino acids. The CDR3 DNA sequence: TGTGCCAGCAGCTTAGGGCAAGGCGGAGGGTGGAAGCAGCCCCAGCATTTT. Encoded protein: CASSLGQGGGWKQPQHF. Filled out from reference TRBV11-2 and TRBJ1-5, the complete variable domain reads EAGVAQSPRYKIIEKRQSVAFWCNPISGHATLYWYQQILGQGPKLLIQFQNNGVVDDSQLPKDRFSAERLKGVDSTLKIQPAKLEDSAVYLCASSLGQGGGWKQPQHFGDGTRLSIL.

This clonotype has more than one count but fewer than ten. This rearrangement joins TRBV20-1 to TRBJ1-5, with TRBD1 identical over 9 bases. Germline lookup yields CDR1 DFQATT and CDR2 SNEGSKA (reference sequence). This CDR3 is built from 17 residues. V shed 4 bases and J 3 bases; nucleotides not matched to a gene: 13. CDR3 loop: CSAKPLQWDRDNQPQHF. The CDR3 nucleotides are TGCAGTGCTAAGCCGCTACAATGGGACAGGGACAATCAGCCCCAGCATTTT.

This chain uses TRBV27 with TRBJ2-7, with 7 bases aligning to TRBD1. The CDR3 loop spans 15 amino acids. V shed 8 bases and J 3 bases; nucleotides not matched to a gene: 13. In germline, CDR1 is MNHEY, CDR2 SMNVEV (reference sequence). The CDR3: CASAPQGQSGYEQYF. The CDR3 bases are TGTGCCAGCGCCCCACAGGGACAGAGTGGCTACGAGCAGTACTTC.

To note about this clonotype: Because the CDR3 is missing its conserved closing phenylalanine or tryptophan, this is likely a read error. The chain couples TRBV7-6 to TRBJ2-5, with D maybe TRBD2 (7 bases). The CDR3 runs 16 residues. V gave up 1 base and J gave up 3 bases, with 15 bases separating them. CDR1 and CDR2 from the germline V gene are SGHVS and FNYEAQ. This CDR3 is CASSLVRGQLEETQYL. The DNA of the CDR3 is TGTGCCAGCAGCTTAGTGCGGGGGCAGTTAGAAGAGACCCAGTACTTA.

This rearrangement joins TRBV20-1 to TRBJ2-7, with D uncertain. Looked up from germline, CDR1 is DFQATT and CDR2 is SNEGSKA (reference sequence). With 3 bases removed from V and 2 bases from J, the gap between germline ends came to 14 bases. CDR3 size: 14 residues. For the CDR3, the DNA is TGCAGTGCTAGTGAGGCATTTGGGGCCTACGAGCAGTACTTC. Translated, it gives CSASEAFGAYEQYF.

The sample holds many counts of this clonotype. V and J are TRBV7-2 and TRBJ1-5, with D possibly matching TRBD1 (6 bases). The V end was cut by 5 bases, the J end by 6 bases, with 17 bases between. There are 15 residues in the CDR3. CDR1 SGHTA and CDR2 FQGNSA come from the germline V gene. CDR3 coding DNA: TGTGCCAGCAGCATAGACCCAGGGGAGAGTCAGCCCCAGCATTTT. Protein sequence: CASSIDPGESQPQHF.

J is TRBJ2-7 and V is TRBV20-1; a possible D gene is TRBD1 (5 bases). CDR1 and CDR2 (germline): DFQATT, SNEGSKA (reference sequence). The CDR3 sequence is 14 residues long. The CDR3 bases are TGCAGCGGCGCCAGGGATCAGGGTGCCTACGAGCAGTACTTC. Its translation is CSGARDQGAYEQYF.

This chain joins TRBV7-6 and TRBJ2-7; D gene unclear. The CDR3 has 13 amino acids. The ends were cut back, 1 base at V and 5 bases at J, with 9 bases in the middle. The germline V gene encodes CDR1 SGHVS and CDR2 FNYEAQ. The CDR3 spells CASSLEAEHEQYF. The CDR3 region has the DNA TGTGCCAGCAGCTTAGAGGCCGAACACGAGCAGTACTTC.

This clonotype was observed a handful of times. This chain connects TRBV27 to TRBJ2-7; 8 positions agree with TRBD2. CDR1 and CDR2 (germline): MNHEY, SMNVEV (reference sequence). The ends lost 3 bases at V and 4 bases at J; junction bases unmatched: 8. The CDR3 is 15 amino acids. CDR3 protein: CASSFAASGWYEQYF. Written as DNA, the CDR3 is TGTGCCAGCAGTTTTGCGGCTAGCGGGTGGTACGAGCAGTACTTC.

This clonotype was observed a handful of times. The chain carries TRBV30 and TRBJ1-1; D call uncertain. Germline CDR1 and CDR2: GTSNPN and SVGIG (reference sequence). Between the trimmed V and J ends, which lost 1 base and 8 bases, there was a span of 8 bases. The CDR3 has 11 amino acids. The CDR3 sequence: CAWSGAEEAFF. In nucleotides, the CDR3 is TGTGCCTGGAGTGGTGCAGAAGAAGCTTTCTTT.

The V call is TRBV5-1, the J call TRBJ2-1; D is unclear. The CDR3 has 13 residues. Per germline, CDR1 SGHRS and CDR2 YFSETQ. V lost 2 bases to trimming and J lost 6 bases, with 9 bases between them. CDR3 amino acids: CASSLWGSNEQFF. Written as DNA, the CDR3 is TGCGCCAGCAGCTTATGGGGTTCCAATGAGCAGTTCTTC.

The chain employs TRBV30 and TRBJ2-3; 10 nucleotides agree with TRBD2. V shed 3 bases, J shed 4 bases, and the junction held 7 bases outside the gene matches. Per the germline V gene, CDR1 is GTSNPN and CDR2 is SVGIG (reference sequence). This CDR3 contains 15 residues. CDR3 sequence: CAWRGLAGVPDTQYF. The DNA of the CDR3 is TGTGCCTGGAGGGGGCTAGCGGGAGTCCCAGATACGCAGTATTTT.

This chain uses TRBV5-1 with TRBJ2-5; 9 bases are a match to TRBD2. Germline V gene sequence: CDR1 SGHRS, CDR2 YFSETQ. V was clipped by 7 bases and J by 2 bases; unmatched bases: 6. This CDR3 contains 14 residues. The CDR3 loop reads CASWVAGEQETQYF. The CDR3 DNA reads TGCGCCAGCTGGGTAGCGGGGGAGCAAGAGACCCAGTACTTC.